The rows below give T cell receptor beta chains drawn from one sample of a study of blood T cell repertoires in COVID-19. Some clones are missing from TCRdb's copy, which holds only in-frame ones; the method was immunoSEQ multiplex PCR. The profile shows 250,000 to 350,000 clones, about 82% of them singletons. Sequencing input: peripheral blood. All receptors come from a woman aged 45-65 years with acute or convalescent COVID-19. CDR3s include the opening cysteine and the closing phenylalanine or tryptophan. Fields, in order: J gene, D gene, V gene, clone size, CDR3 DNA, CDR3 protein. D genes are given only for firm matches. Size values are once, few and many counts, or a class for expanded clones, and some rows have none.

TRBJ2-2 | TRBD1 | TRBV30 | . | TGTGCCTGGAGTGTGGACAGGGGAGACACCGGGGAGCTGTTTTTT | CAWSVDRGDTGELFF
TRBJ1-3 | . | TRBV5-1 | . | TGCGCCAGCAGCCCCGTGAGCTCTGGAAACACCATATATTTT | CASSPVSSGNTIYF
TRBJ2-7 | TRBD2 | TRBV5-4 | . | TGTGCCAGCAGCTTGGGAGCGGGAGGGCCCTACGAGCAGTACTTC | CASSLGAGGPYEQYF
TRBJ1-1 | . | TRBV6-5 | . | TGTGCCAGCAGTTACTATGCGGGGGGCCAGGCTGAAGCTTTCTTT | CASSYYAGGQAEAFF
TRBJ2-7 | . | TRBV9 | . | TGTGCCAGCAGCGGTGAGAGCTACGAGCAGTACTTC | CASSGESYEQYF
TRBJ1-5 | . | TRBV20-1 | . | TGCAGTGCTAGTTCGGGACTCAATCAGCCCCAGCATTTT | CSASSGLNQPQHF
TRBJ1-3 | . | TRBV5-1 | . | TGCGCCAGCAGCCTCCTAGGCTCTGGAAACACCATATATTTT | CASSLLGSGNTIYF
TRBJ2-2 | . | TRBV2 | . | TGTGCCAGCAGTGAAGGCCCACAGCCCGGGGAGCTGTTTTTT | CASSEGPQPGELFF
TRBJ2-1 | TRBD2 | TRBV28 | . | TGTGCCAGCAGGGTGGACGTACTAGCGGGAGGCCCCATGTGGAATGAGCAGTTCTTC | CASRVDVLAGGPMWNEQFF
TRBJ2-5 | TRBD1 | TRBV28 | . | TGTGCCAGCAGTCCCCCCCACAGGGGACGAGAGACCCAGTACTTC | CASSPPHRGRETQYF
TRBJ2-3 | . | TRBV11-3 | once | TGTGCCAGCAGCTTAACAGGAGATACGCAGTATTTT | CASSLTGDTQYF
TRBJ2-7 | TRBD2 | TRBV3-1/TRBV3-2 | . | TGTGCCAGCAGCCAAGGACTAGCGGGAGTGGGCTACGAGCAGTACTTC | CASSQGLAGVGYEQYF
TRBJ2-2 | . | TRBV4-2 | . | TGTGCCAGCAGCCAAGGGGCCAGGGTCACCGGGGAGCTGTTTTTT | CASSQGARVTGELFF
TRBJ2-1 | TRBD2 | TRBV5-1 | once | TGCGCCAGCAGCTCAACTAGCGGCCCTACCAATGAGCAGTTCTTC | CASSSTSGPTNEQFF
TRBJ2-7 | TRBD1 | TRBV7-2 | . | TGTGCCAGCAGCTTAGTGGGGACAGGCCCCTACGAGCAGTACTTC | CASSLVGTGPYEQYF
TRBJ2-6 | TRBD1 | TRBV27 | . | TGTGCCAGCACTCCGAACAGGGGGCGCGGGCCAGGGGCCAACGTCCTGACTTTC | CASTPNRGRGPGANVLTF
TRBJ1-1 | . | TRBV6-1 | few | TGTGCCAGCAGTGAATATATCAGTAACACTGAAGCTTTCTTT | CASSEYISNTEAFF
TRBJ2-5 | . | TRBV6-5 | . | TGTGCCAGCACGGGTTTTGGGGAGACCCAGTACTTC | CASTGFGETQYF
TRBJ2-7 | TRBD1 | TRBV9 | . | TGTGCCAGCAGCGCGGGACAGGGGGTCCACGAGCAGTACTTC | CASSAGQGVHEQYF
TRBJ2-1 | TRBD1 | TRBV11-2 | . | TGTGCCAGCAGCTCGGGACAGGGGGCAGGAGGTGAGCAGTTCTTC | CASSSGQGAGGEQFF
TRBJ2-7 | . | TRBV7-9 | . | TGTGCCAGCAGCTTAGAGGAGACTGCGCAGTACTTC | CASSLEETAQYF
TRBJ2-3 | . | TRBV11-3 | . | TGTGCCAGCAGCTCCGGCGGGACGAGCACGGATACGCAGTATTTT | CASSSGGTSTDTQYF
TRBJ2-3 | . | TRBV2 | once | TGTGCCAGCAGCGGGAGCACAGATACGCAGTATTTT | CASSGSTDTQYF
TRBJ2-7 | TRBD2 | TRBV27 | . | TGTGCCAGCAGTCCACTTAGCGGGAGGGTTTCCTCCTACGAGCAGTACTTC | CASSPLSGRVSSYEQYF
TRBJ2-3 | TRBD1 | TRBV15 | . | TGTGCCACCAGCAGAGAACAGGGGAGCACAGATACGCAGTATTTT | CATSREQGSTDTQYF
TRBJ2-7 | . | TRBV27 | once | TGTGCCAGCAGTTGGGGGCGGACTAGCTCCTACGAGCAGTACTTC | CASSWGRTSSYEQYF
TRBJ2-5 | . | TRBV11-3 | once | TGTGCCAGCAGCCGCGGGGATCGGGAGACCCAGTACTTC | CASSRGDRETQYF
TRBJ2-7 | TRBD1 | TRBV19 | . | TGTGCCAGTAGTCGACAGGGCGACTACTACGAGCAGTACTTC | CASSRQGDYYEQYF
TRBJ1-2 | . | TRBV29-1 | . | TGCAGCGTTGACCCCGGAGGCGGTGGCTACACCTTC | CSVDPGGGGYTF
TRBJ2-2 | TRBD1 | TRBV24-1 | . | TGTGCCACCAGTGACCCGACAGGGCTAAGGGAGCTGTTTTTT | CATSDPTGLRELFF
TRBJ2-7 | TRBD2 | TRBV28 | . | TGTGCCAGCAGTCCCCCCGGGACTAGCGGCTACGAGCAGTACTTC | CASSPPGTSGYEQYF
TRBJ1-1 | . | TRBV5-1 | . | TGCGCCAGCAGCCCCGCGGTGGTCACTGAAGCTTTCTTT | CASSPAVVTEAFF